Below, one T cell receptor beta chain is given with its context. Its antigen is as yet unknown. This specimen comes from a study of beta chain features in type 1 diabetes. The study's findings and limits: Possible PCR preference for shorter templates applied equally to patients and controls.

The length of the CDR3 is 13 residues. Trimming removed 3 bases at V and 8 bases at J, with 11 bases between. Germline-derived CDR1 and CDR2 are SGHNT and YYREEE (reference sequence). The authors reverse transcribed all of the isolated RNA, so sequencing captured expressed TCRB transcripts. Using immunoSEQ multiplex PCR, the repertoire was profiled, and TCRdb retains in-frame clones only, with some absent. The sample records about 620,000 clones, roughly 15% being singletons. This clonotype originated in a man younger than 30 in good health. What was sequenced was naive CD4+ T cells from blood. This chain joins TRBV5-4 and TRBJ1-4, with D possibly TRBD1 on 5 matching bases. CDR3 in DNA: TGTGCCAGCAGCTCGGGGGGAGGGGAAAAACTGTTTTTT. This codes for CASSSGGGEKLFF.